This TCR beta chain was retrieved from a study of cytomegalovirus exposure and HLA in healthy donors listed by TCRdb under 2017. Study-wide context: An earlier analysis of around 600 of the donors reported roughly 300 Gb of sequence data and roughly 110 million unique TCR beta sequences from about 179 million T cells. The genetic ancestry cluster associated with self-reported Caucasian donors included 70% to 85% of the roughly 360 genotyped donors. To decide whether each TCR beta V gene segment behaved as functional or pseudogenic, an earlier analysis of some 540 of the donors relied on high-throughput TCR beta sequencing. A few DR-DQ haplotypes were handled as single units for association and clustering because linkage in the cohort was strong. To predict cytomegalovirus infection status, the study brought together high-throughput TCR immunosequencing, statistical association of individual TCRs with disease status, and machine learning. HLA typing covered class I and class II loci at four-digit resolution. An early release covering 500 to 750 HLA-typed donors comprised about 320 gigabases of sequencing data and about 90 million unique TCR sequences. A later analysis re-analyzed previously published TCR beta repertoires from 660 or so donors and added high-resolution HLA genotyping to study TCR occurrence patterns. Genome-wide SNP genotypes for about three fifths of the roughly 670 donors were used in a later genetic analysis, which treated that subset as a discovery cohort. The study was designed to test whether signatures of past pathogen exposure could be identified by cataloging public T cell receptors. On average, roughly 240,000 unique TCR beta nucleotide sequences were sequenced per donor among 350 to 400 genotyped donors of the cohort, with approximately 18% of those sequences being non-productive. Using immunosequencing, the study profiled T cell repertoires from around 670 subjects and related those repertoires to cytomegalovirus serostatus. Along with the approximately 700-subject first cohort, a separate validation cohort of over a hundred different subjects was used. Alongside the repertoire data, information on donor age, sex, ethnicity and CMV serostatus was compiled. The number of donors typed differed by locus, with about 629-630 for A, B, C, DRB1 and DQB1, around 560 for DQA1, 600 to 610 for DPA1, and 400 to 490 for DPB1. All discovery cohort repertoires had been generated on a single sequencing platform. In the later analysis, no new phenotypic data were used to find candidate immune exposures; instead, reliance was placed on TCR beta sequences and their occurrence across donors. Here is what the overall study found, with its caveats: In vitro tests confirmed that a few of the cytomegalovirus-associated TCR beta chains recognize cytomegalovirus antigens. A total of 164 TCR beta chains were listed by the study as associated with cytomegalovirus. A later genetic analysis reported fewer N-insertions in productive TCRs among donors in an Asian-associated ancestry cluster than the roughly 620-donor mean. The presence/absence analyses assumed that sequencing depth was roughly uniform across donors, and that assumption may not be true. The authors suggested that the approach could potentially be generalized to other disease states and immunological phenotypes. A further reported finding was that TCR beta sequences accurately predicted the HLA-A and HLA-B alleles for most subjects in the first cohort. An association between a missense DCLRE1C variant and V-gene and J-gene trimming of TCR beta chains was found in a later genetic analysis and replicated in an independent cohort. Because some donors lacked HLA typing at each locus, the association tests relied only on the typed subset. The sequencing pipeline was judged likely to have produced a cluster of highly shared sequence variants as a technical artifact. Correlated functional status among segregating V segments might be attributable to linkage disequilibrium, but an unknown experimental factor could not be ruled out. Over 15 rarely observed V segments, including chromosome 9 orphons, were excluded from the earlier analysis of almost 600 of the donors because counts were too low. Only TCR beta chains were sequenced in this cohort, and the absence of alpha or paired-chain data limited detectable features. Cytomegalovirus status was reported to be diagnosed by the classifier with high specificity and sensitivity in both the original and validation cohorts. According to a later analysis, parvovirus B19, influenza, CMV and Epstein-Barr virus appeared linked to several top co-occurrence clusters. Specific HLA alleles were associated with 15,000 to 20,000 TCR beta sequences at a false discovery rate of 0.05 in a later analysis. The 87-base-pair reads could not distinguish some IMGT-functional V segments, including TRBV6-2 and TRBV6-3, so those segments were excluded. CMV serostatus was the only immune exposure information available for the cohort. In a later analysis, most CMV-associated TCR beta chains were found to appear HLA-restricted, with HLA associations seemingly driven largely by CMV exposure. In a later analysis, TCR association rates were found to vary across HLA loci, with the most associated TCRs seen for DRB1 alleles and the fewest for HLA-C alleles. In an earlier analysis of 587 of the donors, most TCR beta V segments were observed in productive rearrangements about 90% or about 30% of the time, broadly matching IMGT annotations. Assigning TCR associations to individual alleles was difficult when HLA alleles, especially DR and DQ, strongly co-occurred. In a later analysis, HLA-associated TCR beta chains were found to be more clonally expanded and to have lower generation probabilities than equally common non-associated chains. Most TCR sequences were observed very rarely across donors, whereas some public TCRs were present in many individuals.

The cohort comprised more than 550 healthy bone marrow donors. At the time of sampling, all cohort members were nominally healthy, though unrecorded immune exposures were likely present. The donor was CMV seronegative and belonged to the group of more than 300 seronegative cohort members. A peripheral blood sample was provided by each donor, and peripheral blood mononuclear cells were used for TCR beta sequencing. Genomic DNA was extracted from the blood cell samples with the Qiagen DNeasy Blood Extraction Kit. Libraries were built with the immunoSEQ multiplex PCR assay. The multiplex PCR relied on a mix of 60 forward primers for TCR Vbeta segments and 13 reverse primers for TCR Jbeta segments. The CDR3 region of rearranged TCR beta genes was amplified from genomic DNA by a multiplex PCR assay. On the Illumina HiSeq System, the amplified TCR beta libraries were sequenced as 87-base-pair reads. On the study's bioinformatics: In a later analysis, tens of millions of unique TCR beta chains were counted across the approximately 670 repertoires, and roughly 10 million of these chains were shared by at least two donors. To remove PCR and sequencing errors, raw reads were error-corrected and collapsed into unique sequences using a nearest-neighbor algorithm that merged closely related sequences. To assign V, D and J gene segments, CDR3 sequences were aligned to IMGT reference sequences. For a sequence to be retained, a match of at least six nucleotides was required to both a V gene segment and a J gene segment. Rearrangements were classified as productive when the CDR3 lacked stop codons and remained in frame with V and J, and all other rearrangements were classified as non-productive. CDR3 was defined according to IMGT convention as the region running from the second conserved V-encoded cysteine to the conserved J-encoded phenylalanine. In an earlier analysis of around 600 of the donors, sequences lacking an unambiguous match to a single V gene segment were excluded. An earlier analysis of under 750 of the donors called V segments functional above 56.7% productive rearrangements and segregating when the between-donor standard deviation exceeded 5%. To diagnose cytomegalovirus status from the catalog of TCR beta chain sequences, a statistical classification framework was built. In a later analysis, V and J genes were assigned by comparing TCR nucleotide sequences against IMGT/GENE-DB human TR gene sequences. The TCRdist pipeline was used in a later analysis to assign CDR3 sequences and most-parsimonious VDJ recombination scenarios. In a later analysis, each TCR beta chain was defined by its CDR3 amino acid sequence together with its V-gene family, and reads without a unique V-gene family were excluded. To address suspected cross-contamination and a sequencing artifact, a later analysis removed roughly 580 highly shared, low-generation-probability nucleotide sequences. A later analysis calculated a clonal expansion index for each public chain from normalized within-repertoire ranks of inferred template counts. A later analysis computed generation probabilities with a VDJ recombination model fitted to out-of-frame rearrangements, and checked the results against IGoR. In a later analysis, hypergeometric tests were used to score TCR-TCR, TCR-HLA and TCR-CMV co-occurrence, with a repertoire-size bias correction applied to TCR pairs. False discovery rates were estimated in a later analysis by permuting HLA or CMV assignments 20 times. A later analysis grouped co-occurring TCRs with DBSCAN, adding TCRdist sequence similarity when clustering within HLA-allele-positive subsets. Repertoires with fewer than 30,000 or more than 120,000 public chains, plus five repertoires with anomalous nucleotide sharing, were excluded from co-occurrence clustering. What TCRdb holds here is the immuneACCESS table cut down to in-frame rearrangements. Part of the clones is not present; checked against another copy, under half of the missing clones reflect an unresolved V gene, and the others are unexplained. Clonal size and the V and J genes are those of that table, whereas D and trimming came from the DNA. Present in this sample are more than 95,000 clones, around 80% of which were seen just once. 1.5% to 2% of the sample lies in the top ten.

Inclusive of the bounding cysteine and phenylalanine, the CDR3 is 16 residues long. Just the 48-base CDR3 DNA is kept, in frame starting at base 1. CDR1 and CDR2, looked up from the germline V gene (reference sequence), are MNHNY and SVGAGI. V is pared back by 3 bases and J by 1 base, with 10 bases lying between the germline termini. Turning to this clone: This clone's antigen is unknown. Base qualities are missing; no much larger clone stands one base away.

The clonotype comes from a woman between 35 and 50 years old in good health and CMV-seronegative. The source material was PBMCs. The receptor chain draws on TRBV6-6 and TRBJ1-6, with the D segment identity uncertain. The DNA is TGTGCCAGCAGTTATTCCGTTGTGTCCTATAATTCACCCCTCCACTTT. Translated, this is CASSYSVVSYNSPLHF.